This T cell receptor beta chain was captured by sequencing in a study of CD8+ T cells in alopecia areata. Described treatment: oral pan-JAK inhibitor, 5-10 mg twice daily. Peripheral blood and lesional scalp punch biopsies were taken from alopecia areata patients. It was cDNA, reverse transcribed from extracted RNA, that served as the sequencing template. Only in-frame clones appear in the TCRdb table, and some are missing; sequencing was by immunoSEQ multiplex PCR. This sample has about 100,000 clones, with 65% to 85% found just once. There are 14 residues in the CDR3. Deletions cut 2 bases from V and 4 bases from J, with 12 bases between. Germline V lookup: CDR1 MNHEY, CDR2 SVGAGI.

This specimen was CD8+ T cells sorted from blood, taken at week 24, from a patient treated with tofacitinib. The genes are TRBV6-5 and TRBJ2-7; D might be TRBD2 (6 bases). This clonotype was sampled from a human donor with alopecia areata. The CDR3 sequence: CASSYHPEGYEQYF. The CDR3, as DNA: TGTGCCAGCAGTTACCACCCGGAGGGGTACGAGCAGTACTTC.